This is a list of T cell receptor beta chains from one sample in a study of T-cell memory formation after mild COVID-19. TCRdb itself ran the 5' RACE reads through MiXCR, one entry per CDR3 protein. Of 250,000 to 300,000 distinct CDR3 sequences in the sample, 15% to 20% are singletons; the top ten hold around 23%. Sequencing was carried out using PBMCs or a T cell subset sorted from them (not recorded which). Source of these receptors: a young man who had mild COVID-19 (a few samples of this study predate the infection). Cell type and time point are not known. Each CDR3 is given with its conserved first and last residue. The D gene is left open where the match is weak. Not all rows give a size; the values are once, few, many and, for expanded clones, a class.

CDR3aa: CASSLLQGSYNEQFF; CDR3nt: TGCGCCAGCAGCTTGCTTCAGGGGAGTTACAATGAGCAGTTCTTC; v_gene: TRBV5-1; abundance: many; j_gene: TRBJ2-1; d_gene: NA; len: 15
CDR3aa: CASTLGLGGNSPLHF; CDR3nt: TGTGCCAGCACCCTCGGGTTGGGAGGGAATTCACCCCTCCACTTT; v_gene: TRBV13; abundance: NA; j_gene: TRBJ1-6; d_gene: NA; len: 15
CDR3aa: CASSRTGGEALF; CDR3nt: TGTGCCAGCAGCCGGACAGGGGGTGAAGCTTTATTT; v_gene: TRBV7-3; abundance: NA; j_gene: TRBJ1-1; d_gene: TRBD1; len: 12
CDR3aa: CASSTGTKNIQYF; CDR3nt: TGTGCCAGCAGCACCGGGACTAAAAACATTCAGTACTTC; v_gene: TRBV12-3/TRBV12-4; abundance: few; j_gene: TRBJ2-4; d_gene: NA; len: 13
CDR3aa: CASSGLADQETQYF; CDR3nt: TGTGCCAGCAGCGGACTAGCGGATCAAGAGACCCAGTACTTC; v_gene: TRBV9; abundance: few; j_gene: TRBJ2-5; d_gene: TRBD2; len: 14
CDR3aa: CATSRAASGETQYF; CDR3nt: TGTGCCACCAGCAGAGCGGCTAGCGGGGAGACCCAGTACTTC; v_gene: TRBV15; abundance: NA; j_gene: TRBJ2-5; d_gene: TRBD2; len: 14
CDR3aa: CASSYGQGISTDTQYF; CDR3nt: TGTGCCAGCAGTTACGGACAGGGGATTAGCACAGATACGCAGTATTTT; v_gene: TRBV6-5; abundance: few; j_gene: TRBJ2-3; d_gene: TRBD1; len: 16
CDR3aa: CASRSGQSWRNTGELFF; CDR3nt: TGCGCCAGCAGAAGCGGACAGTCATGGCGTAACACCGGGGAGCTGTTTTTT; v_gene: TRBV5-1; abundance: NA; j_gene: TRBJ2-2; d_gene: NA; len: 17
CDR3aa: CSARTLGDLITDTQYF; CDR3nt: TGCAGTGCTAGAACATTGGGAGACCTGATCACAGATACGCAGTATTTT; v_gene: TRBV20-1; abundance: NA; j_gene: TRBJ2-3; d_gene: NA; len: 16
CDR3aa: CASSQDVRAGADTQYF; CDR3nt: TGCGCCAGCAGCCAAGATGTGAGAGCGGGGGCCGATACGCAGTATTTT; v_gene: TRBV4-1; abundance: NA; j_gene: TRBJ2-3; d_gene: TRBD2; len: 16
CDR3aa: CASSQESEGDTEAFF; CDR3nt: TGTGCCAGCAGCCAAGAATCGGAAGGGGACACTGAAGCTTTCTTT; v_gene: TRBV4-2; abundance: NA; j_gene: TRBJ1-1; d_gene: NA; len: 15
CDR3aa: CASSQALAGTYEQYF; CDR3nt: TGCGCCAGCAGCCAAGCATTAGCGGGGACCTACGAGCAGTACTTC; v_gene: TRBV4-1; abundance: many; j_gene: TRBJ2-7; d_gene: TRBD2; len: 15
CDR3aa: CASSQVWARSETQYF; CDR3nt: TGTGCCAGCAGCCAAGTTTGGGCTAGATCGGAGACCCAGTACTTC; v_gene: TRBV3-1; abundance: NA; j_gene: TRBJ2-5; d_gene: NA; len: 15
CDR3aa: CAISESKKGGYTF; CDR3nt: TGTGCCATCAGTGAGTCAAAGAAGGGTGGCTACACCTTC; v_gene: TRBV10-3; abundance: NA; j_gene: TRBJ1-2; d_gene: NA; len: 13
CDR3aa: CASSHSSPGTDTQYF; CDR3nt: TGTGCCAGCAGCCACAGCTCCCCGGGCACAGATACGCAGTATTTT; v_gene: TRBV3-1; abundance: NA; j_gene: TRBJ2-3; d_gene: NA; len: 15
CDR3aa: CASSFFPSRQNNYGYTF; CDR3nt: TGTGCCAGCAGCTTTTTTCCTTCCAGGCAAAATAACTATGGCTACACCTTC; v_gene: TRBV7-9; abundance: NA; j_gene: TRBJ1-2; d_gene: NA; len: 17
CDR3aa: CASSLRTGFTDTQYF; CDR3nt: TGTGCCAGCAGTTTAAGGACAGGATTCACAGATACGCAGTATTTT; v_gene: TRBV28; abundance: many; j_gene: TRBJ2-3; d_gene: TRBD1; len: 15
CDR3aa: CASSLSGTTEAFF; CDR3nt: TGTGCCAGCAGCTTAAGCGGGACCACCGAAGCTTTCTTT; v_gene: TRBV7-3; abundance: few; j_gene: TRBJ1-1; d_gene: NA; len: 13
CDR3aa: CASSSADGTSGSRSYNEQFF; CDR3nt: TGTGCCAGCAGCTCCGCCGATGGGACTAGCGGGAGTCGCTCCTACAATGAGCAGTTCTTC; v_gene: TRBV9; abundance: few; j_gene: TRBJ2-1; d_gene: TRBD2; len: 20
CDR3aa: CATRLADRADETQYF; CDR3nt: TGTGCCACCAGGTTGGCGGACAGGGCGGACGAGACCCAGTACTTC; v_gene: TRBV15; abundance: NA; j_gene: TRBJ2-5; d_gene: TRBD1; len: 15
CDR3aa: CASSVDRGNEKLFF; CDR3nt: TGTGCCAGCAGCGTAGACAGGGGAAATGAAAAACTGTTTTTT; v_gene: TRBV9; abundance: few; j_gene: TRBJ1-4; d_gene: TRBD1; len: 14
CDR3aa: CASGPGTGTGLSNQPQHF; CDR3nt: TGTGCTAGTGGCCCGGGCACCGGGACAGGGCTTAGCAATCAGCCCCAGCATTTT; v_gene: TRBV12-5; abundance: NA; j_gene: TRBJ1-5; d_gene: TRBD1; len: 18
CDR3aa: CASSQDLLPDYGYTF; CDR3nt: TGCGCCAGCAGCCAAGATCTACTTCCAGATTATGGCTACACCTTC; v_gene: TRBV4-3; abundance: NA; j_gene: TRBJ1-2; d_gene: NA; len: 15
CDR3aa: CSARGQGAGRETQYF; CDR3nt: TGCAGTGCTAGAGGCCAAGGTGCTGGCCGTGAGACCCAGTACTTC; v_gene: TRBV20-1; abundance: NA; j_gene: TRBJ2-5; d_gene: NA; len: 15
CDR3aa: CASSLSTGPYGYTF; CDR3nt: TGTGCCAGCAGCTTATCGACAGGGCCCTATGGCTACACCTTC; v_gene: TRBV7-9; abundance: once; j_gene: TRBJ1-2; d_gene: TRBD1; len: 14
CDR3aa: CASSYSQAGGLGNEQFF; CDR3nt: TGTGCCAGCAGTTACTCCCAAGCGGGGGGTTTAGGCAATGAGCAGTTCTTC; v_gene: TRBV6-6; abundance: NA; j_gene: TRBJ2-1; d_gene: TRBD2; len: 17